This passage covers 9 T cell receptor beta chains from one sample sequenced in a study of T cells of healthy individuals. MiXCR, applied by TCRdb to the 5' RACE reads, yields one record per CDR3 protein. Of tens of thousands of distinct CDR3 sequences detected, about 17% appear once; the ten largest clones hold less than 6%. These receptors were obtained from a human donor in good health.

The chain joins TRBV19 to TRBJ1-5, with no clear D. The CDR3 loop spans 15 amino acids. Germline V gene sequence: CDR1 LNHDA, CDR2 SQIVND (reference sequence). V was clipped by 0 bases and J by 3 bases, with 9 bases between them. CDR3: CASSIDRWINQPQHF. The CDR3 nucleotides read TGTGCCAGTAGTATAGACCGGTGGATCAATCAGCCCCAGCATTTT.

This chain links TRBV5-1 with TRBJ2-3; D uncertain. The V end was cut by 3 bases, the J end by 5 bases, with 7 bases between. This CDR3 comprises 12 residues. Germline V CDR1 and CDR2: SGHRS, YFSETQ. The CDR3 sequence: CASSSTEDTQYF. DNA of the CDR3: TGCGCCAGCAGCTCCACTGAAGATACGCAGTATTTT.

This CDR3 is CSALDAKGHNEQFF. The CDR3 coding sequence is TGCAGTGCTTTGGACGCAAAAGGGCACAATGAGCAGTTCTTC. The chain couples TRBV20-1 to TRBJ2-1; D not certain. Trimming cost V 5 bases and J 5 bases, with 16 bases left between them. The CDR3 length is 14 residues. Germline values: CDR1 DFQATT, CDR2 SNEGSKA (reference sequence).

This clonotype was counted ten times or more. The chain joins TRBV11-2 to TRBJ2-1; no definite D call. V gave up 5 bases and J gave up 6 bases, with 11 bases separating them. CDR3 length equals 13 residues. Germline assignment: CDR1 SGHAT and CDR2 FQNNGV. CDR3 DNA sequence: TGTGCCAGCAGCATACCGGGCCGCAATGAGCAGTTCTTC. Residues: CASSIPGRNEQFF.

This chain joins TRBV24-1 and TRBJ2-1; unclear D gene. V lost 7 bases to trimming and J lost 10 bases, with 10 bases between them. The CDR3 extends over 11 amino acids. CDR1 is KGHDR and CDR2 is SFDVKD in the germline V gene. The CDR3 bases are TGTGCCACCAGCGATAGTTGGGAGCAGTTCTTC. Residues: CATSDSWEQFF.

This clonotype was detected many times. This chain uses TRBV12-3 or TRBV12-4 with TRBJ2-1; the D gene is possibly TRBD1 (7 bases). Trimming left V 6 bases short and J 5 bases short, with 17 bases between. The CDR3 length is 15 residues. The CDR3 sequence is CASRSQGGGHNEQFF. The CDR3 DNA is TGTGCCAGCAGATCCCAGGGGGGCGGGCACAATGAGCAGTTCTTC.

This clonotype has ten or more counts. V usage is TRBV6-1 and J usage is TRBJ1-3, with D possibly matching TRBD1 (6 bases). Germline V gene sequence: CDR1 MNHNS, CDR2 SASEGT. Trimming cost V 8 bases and J 2 bases, with 10 bases left between them. The CDR3 has 13 amino acids. This CDR3 is CASAGAAGNTIYF. CDR3 sequence (DNA): TGTGCCAGCGCGGGGGCAGCTGGAAACACCATATATTTT.

The chain is built from TRBV7-6 and TRBJ2-3; D gene unclear. CDR3 length: 17 amino acids. Trimming stripped 6 bases from V and 0 bases from J, with 19 bases between. Germline CDR1 is SGHVS and CDR2 is FNYEAQ. The CDR3 bases are TGTGCCAGCAGTCTCCCCCGACTCCATCCTAGCACAGATACGCAGTATTTT. This translates into CASSLPRLHPSTDTQYF.

The chain couples TRBV6-2 or TRBV6-3 to TRBJ2-1, with D perhaps TRBD1 (6 bases). Germline assignment: CDR1 MNHEY and CDR2 SVGEGT. Trimming shortened V by 4 bases and J by 0 bases, and 10 bases separated the two germline ends. CDR3 length equals 15 residues. CDR3 in amino acids: CASSSWDISYNEQFF. CDR3 in DNA: TGTGCCAGCAGTTCTTGGGACATCTCCTACAATGAGCAGTTCTTC.